This T cell receptor (beta chain) was sequenced for a study of T cells in Graves' hyperthyroidism and ophthalmopathy (dated by TCRdb to 2018 to 2020). Study-level background: Peripheral blood was sampled at the time of initial diagnosis, prior to any treatment. To identify TCR V-J signatures that set the groups apart, the researchers used a discovery cohort of more than 95 patients, made up of approximately 43 with Graves' ophthalmopathy and 55 to 65 with stable Graves' hyperthyroidism. Whether ophthalmopathy could be predicted prospectively was tested in an independent validation cohort made up of 18 hyperthyroidism patients plus 17 patients who later progressed to ophthalmopathy. The roughly 91 discovery patients were randomly divided into training and test sets at a 7:3 ratio. In addition, the study compared T-cell repertoires in thyroid tissue and in blood from several Graves' hyperthyroidism patients. After blood sampling, hyperthyroidism patients were treated with methimazole at a starting dose of 30 mg daily, and ophthalmopathy patients were treated with high-dose intravenous methylprednisolone. According to the paper, TCR Vbeta CDR3 sequencing was carried out on over 130 peripheral blood samples, which came from fewer than 50 ophthalmopathy, 75 or so hyperthyroidism and approximately 17 progressor patients. Study-wide findings and limitations: Sample size was not statistically predetermined, and investigators were not blinded to group allocation. In validation, the model predicted progression to ophthalmopathy with about 71% sensitivity and 72% to 75% specificity, a median of about six months before onset. A model built on a 13 V-J signature distinguished ophthalmopathy from stable hyperthyroidism, reaching roughly 88% sensitivity and 81% to 83% specificity in cross-validation and 80%/75% in testing. Blood samples also contained most of the expanded thyroid clonotypes (frequency above 0.001), which suggests that blood repertoires may reflect thyroid immune responses.

Moderately to severely active disease, a Clinical Activity Score of at least 3, a NOSPECS grade of at least 4, and a duration under 3 months were present in ophthalmopathy patients. Any patient with an uncontrolled infection, another autoimmune disease, pregnancy or lactation was excluded. Diagnoses were based on clinical symptoms, serum thyroxine and TRAb, thyroid ultrasound and orbital computed tomography. PBMCs were separated from approximately 10 ml of fresh peripheral blood using Ficoll-Paque density gradient centrifugation. Total RNA was extracted using Trizol reagent, and RNA quality was assessed on an Agilent 2100 Bioanalyzer. Amplification of TCR beta CDR3 regions was carried out from RNA transcripts. A first-round RT-PCR of the TCR CDR3 used the HTBI primer set with the Qiagen OneStep RT-PCR kit. Libraries were constructed in a second round of multiplex PCR, after which size selection and purification were performed. The libraries were sequenced on an Illumina HiSeq2000 using paired-end 100 bp reads. Under the source paper's analysis protocol: SOAPnuke was used to process the raw data, with reads discarded if the reads contained adapters or uncalled bases, had a mean Phred below 15, or lacked an exact constant-primer or identifier match. High-quality paired reads were merged with COPE v1.2.5, and unique nucleotide sequences were defined as clonotypes. MiTCR v1.1 was used to align the clonotypes against IMGT TRBV, TRBD and TRBJ reference segments. The analysis was restricted to V-J combinations with a frequency above 0.0001, which together covered 99.2% of the repertoires. A TCS score was defined as the ratio of F50 (clonal expansion) to E x V (chaos), with BLOSUM62-based TCRdist applied between CDR3 peptides within each V-J. Welch's t-statistics and random forest reduced approximately 520 V-J features to 13, which were used in a naive Bayes classifier (R e1071). TCRdb ran its own pipeline on the public reads, namely fastp trimming at Q25 and MiXCR clone calling, and kept in-frame beta chains. CDR3 protein sequences are deduplicated, and each keeps its most common genes and DNA. None of the V and J calls come from the authors' own analysis; TCRdb made them. The sample has about 610,000 distinct CDR3 sequences on record, 16% of them singletons. The top ten constitute 3% to 4% of the sample.

About this clonotype: Its antigen specificity is not known. The junction shows a germline mismatch at one end, possibly a read error.

The clonotype was recovered from a woman aged 40 to 50 with Graves' ophthalmopathy. Sequencing was carried out using blood.

The sequenced DNA: TGTGCCAGCAGCTTGGGTCCCGCGGTAAGCTCCTACAATGAGCAGTTCTTC. The encoded protein is CASSLGPAVSSYNEQFF. In this chain, TRBV5-1 is recombined with TRBJ2-1; a confident D gene designation cannot be given. The CDR3, cysteine through phenylalanine, is 17 amino acids long. CDR3 DNA only is kept here, 51 bases in frame from base 1. The germline V gene yields SGHRS for CDR1 and YFSETQ for CDR2.